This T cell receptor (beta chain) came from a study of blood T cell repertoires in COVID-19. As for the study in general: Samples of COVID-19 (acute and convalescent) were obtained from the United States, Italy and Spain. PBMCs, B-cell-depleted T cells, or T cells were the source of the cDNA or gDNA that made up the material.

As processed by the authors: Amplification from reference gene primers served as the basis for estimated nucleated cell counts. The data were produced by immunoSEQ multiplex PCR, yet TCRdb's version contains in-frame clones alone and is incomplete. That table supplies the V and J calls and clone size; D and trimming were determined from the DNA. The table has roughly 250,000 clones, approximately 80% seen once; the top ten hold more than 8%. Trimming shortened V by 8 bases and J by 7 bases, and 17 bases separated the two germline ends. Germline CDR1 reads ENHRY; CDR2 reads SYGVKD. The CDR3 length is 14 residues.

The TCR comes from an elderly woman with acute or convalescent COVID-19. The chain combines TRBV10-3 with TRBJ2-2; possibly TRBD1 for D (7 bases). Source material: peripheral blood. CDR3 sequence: CAISGAGGIGELFF. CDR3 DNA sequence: TGTGCCATCTCGGGGGCAGGGGGGATCGGGGAGCTGTTTTTT.